This T cell receptor (beta chain) was documented in a study of T cell changes during pregnancy in multiple sclerosis. Germline trimming cut 3 bases from V and 6 bases from J; bases unmatched to any gene: 1. Looked up from germline, CDR1 is SGHAT and CDR2 is FQNNGV. The CDR3 has 13 residues. Sequenced by immunoSEQ multiplex PCR; TCRdb stores in-frame clones only, minus some. The sample holds 70,000 to 100,000 clones, over 80% seen once. The TCR was taken from a female donor with multiple sclerosis, enrolled in a pregnancy study. The chain recombines TRBV11-2 with TRBJ2-2, with 7 bases that match TRBD1. Sequencing was performed on peripheral blood, taken in the first trimester of pregnancy. The chain's CDR3 is CASSFQGAGELFF. The CDR3 DNA sequence: TGTGCCAGCAGCTTTCAGGGGGCCGGGGAGCTGTTTTTT.